Described below is a single T cell receptor beta chain sequence and its context. TCRdb independently ran MiXCR on the RT-PCR reads; one entry per CDR3 protein. The sample holds approximately 720,000 distinct CDR3 sequences; 14% are singletons and the top ten take 3.6%. Germline V gene sequence: CDR1 SGHRS, CDR2 YFSETQ. J was trimmed by 3 bases and V by 6 bases; bases with no gene match: 6. This CDR3 region has 16 residues. The sequence was collected from a female donor in good health, serving as a healthy control. Sequenced: memory CD4+ T cells from blood. The chain recombines TRBV5-1 with TRBJ2-6; TRBD1 aligns across 10 bases. In DNA, the CDR3 is TGCGCCAGCATCTCGGGACAGGGGAATGGGGCCAACGTCCTGACTTTC. It encodes CASISGQGNGANVLTF.